This TCR beta chain derives from a study of PD-1 blockade in classical Hodgkin lymphoma (dated by TCRdb to the early 2020s). Study-wide context: Nivolumab dosing was 3 mg/kg intravenously every 2 weeks, continuing until either disease progression or unacceptable toxicity. A peripheral blood immune signature of response to PD-1 blockade in classical Hodgkin lymphoma was defined using TCR beta sequencing and CyTOF. Study-wide conclusions, independent of this receptor: Baseline diversity similar to that of newly diagnosed patients was observed in trial patients achieving complete response, whereas significantly lower diversity was observed in partial responders and progressors. Newly diagnosed patients were reported to have lower baseline TCR diversity than healthy donors, and relapsed/refractory patients were reported to have lower baseline TCR diversity still. By C4D1, a significant rise was seen in CD4+ TCR diversity but not in CD8+ TCR diversity (p=0.0027 vs p=0.16), and the rise was most apparent among complete responders (p=0.02). The study covered only a single clinical trial cohort, and the causes of the repertoire differences, possibly disease activity or prior therapy, were still not defined. Patients starting nivolumab less than 1 year after ASCT had lower diversity and were excluded from later analyses to avoid confounding by immune reconstitution.

Genomic DNA was extracted with the Qiagen DNeasy kit from unsorted PBMCs and from negatively selected CD4+ and CD8+ fractions. Using primers that anneal to V and J segments, immunoSEQ multiplex PCR amplified the TCR beta CDR3 regions. A synthetic immune receptor repertoire was used to minimize amplification bias, and remaining bias was computationally removed after sequencing. The source study handled its data this way. Custom Python scripts were used to quantify repertoire diversity as the Shannon entropy index. Unsorted, CD4+ and CD8+ repertoires were analyzed separately, except in combined analyses where CD4+ and CD8+ sequences were merged in silico. A clone was considered expanded if an increase in frequency of at least 2-fold after treatment relative to C1D1 was found, and a pseudocount of 0.5 was applied to clones undetected at baseline. Singleton clones were defined as clones with 0 or 1 copy at C1D1, and non-singleton clones were defined as clones with 2 or more copies. Clones expanded in unsorted samples were assigned a CD4+, CD8+ or unknown annotation through matching of protein sequences in sorted samples from the same patient. Diversity changes from C1D1 to C4D1 were tested in paired samples using Wilcoxon tests. Here the immuneACCESS table is served through TCRdb, limited to in-frame sequences with V and J called. Missing clones are a known gap in these copies; in checked studies unresolved V genes cover under half, and the rest lacks a known reason. That table supplies the V and J calls and clone size; D and trimming were determined from the DNA. The sample profile shows 29,000 or so clones; around 70% of them were found once. The ten largest clonotypes hold around 15% of the sample.

Explained via the paper, the time point label denotes: cycle 2 day 1 (C2D1) of nivolumab. All trial patients had relapsed after autologous stem cell transplantation, with cohorts A, B and C differing in prior brentuximab vedotin exposure. The trial cohort comprised approximately 55 patients with relapsed/refractory classical Hodgkin lymphoma whose best overall responses were complete response, partial response or progressive disease. Single-agent nivolumab was administered to trial patients in the multi-cohort phase II CheckMate 205 trial. Best overall response was determined by an independent review committee according to the 2007 International Working Group response criteria. PBMCs from the trial were collected at three points: immediately before nivolumab initiation (C1D1), and during therapy at cycle 2 day 1 and cycle 4 day 1. Peripheral blood was collected in 8 mL Vacutainer Cell Preparation Tubes, from which PBMCs were isolated by centrifugation and then cryopreserved.

The CDR1 and CDR2 encoded by the germline V gene are SGHTA and FQGNSA. From its cysteine to its phenylalanine, the CDR3 spans 13 amino acids. Only the CDR3 DNA is retained, 39 bases long and in frame from the first base. V is cut by 4 bases and J by 4 bases, and the space between the germline ends is 9 bases. With regard to this clone: The antigen it binds to is not known. Per-base quality was not reported, and no clone a single base away is much larger than it.

The receptor was derived from a human donor with classical Hodgkin lymphoma. The sample consisted of peripheral blood mononuclear cells (PBMCs), taken before the second cycle of nivolumab. The chain employs TRBV7-2 and TRBJ2-3; the D gene may be TRBD1 or TRBD2, since each aligns over 5 bases. CDR3 reads: CASSYGAADTQYF. The nucleotide sequence reads TGTGCCAGCAGCTACGGGGCGGCAGATACGCAGTATTTT.